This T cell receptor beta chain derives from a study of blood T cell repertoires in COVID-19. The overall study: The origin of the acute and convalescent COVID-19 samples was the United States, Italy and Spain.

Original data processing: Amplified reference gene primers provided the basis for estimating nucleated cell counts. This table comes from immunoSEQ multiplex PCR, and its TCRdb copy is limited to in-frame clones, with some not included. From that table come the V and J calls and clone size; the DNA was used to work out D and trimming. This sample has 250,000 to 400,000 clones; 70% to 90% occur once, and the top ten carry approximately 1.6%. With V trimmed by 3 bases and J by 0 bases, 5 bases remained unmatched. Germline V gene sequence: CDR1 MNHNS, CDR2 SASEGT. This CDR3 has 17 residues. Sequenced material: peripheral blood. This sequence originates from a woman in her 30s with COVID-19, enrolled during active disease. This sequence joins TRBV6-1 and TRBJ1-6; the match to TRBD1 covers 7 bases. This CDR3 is CASSDRDRISYNSPLHF. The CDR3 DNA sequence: TGTGCCAGCAGTGACCGGGACAGAATCTCCTATAATTCACCCCTCCACTTT.